This TCR beta chain was recovered during a study of T cell responses to AZD1222 COVID-19 vaccine. Study-wide results and limits: Clonal diversity was possibly underestimated, and white British individuals and females predominated among donors. Repertoires in all cases were sampled only once the peak T cell response had passed.

As concerns this clone: Its cognate antigen is unknown.

Repertoires were generated with immunoSEQ multiplex PCR, while TCRdb's copy carries only in-frame clones and drops some. The sample has fewer than 150,000 clones; around 90% are singletons. Trimming removed 6 bases at V and 0 bases at J, with 9 bases between. CDR1 and CDR2 (germline): MDHEN, SYDVKM. CDR3 length: 14 residues. The chain uses TRBV28 and TRBJ2-1; TRBD2 is a possible D gene (6 bases). This TCR derives from an adult who received the AZD1222 COVID-19 vaccine. Sequenced here: peripheral blood, sampled 28 days after the second AZD1222 dose. In DNA, the CDR3 is TGTGCCAGCAGGGGACTTAGCTCCTACAATGAGCAGTTCTTC. Encoded protein: CASRGLSSYNEQFF.